These 25 T cell receptor beta chains originate from one sample sequenced in a study of CD8 T cells in Susac syndrome. Random hexamers served to reverse transcribe about 0.5 to 1 ug RNA. From the immunoSEQ multiplex PCR reads, TCRdb called clonotypes with MiXCR, one entry per CDR3 protein. The sample includes some 260,000 distinct CDR3 sequences, about 93% seen only once; the top ten take around 0.07%. The material sequenced was CD4+ T cells from PBMCs. The receptors derive from a human donor with multiple sclerosis.

The DNA for the CDR3 is TGCAGCGGAAGGACAGGGACTGAAGCTTTCTTT. Its translation is CSGRTGTEAFF. The V call is TRBV29-1, the J call TRBJ1-1, with TRBD1 matching over 8 bases. The CDR3 runs 11 residues. Losses at the gene ends were 7 bases for V and 5 bases for J; bases not matched to a gene: 3. Looked up from germline, CDR1 is SQVTM and CDR2 is ANQGSEA.

The V call is TRBV20-1, the J call TRBJ2-1, with TRBD2 matching 7 bases. Germline trimming cut 0 bases from V and 10 bases from J; bases unmatched to any gene: 18. The CDR3 has 17 amino acids. Germline-derived CDR1 and CDR2 are DFQATT and SNEGSKA (reference sequence). CDR3 loop: CSARDRVVGLGTREQFF. DNA of the CDR3: TGCAGTGCTAGAGACCGGGTCGTTGGACTAGGGACTCGCGAGCAGTTCTTC.

This clonotype was recorded only once. This chain connects TRBV20-1 to TRBJ2-7; D not certain. This CDR3 region has 11 residues. V lost 3 bases and J lost 3, with 6 bases in between. CDR1 and CDR2 from the germline V gene are DFQATT and SNEGSKA (reference sequence). This chain's CDR3 is CSARSNYEQYF. The CDR3 nucleotides read TGCAGTGCTAGGTCCAACTACGAGCAGTACTTC.

CDR3 nucleotide sequence: TGTGCCAGCAGCTTAGGAGCAGGAATTGGAGAGACCCAGTACTTC. Translating gives CASSLGAGIGETQYF. J is TRBJ2-5 and V is TRBV7-3; D gene uncertain. The CDR3 totals 15 residues. Germline V gives CDR1 SGHTA, CDR2 FQGTGA. Trimming left V 2 bases short and J 4 bases short, with 14 bases between.

The chain recombines TRBV30 with TRBJ2-1; the D gene is possibly TRBD2 (5 bases). The CDR3 is made up of 13 amino acids. The germline CDR1 and CDR2 sequences are GTSNPN and SVGIG (reference sequence). The V end was cut by 1 base, the J end by 4 bases, with 8 bases between. CDR3 sequence: CAWSGGLYNEQFF. Here the CDR3 DNA reads TGTGCCTGGAGTGGCGGACTTTACAATGAGCAGTTCTTC.

This chain joins TRBV18 and TRBJ2-7; D may be TRBD1 (5 bases). The CDR3 is 13 amino acids. V lost 5 bases and J lost 0, with 8 bases in between. Germline CDR1 reads KGHSH; CDR2 reads LQKENI. DNA for the CDR3: TGTGCCAGCTCAGACGACAGCTCCTACGAGCAGTACGTC. Amino acids: CASSDDSSYEQYV.

The chain combines TRBV18 with TRBJ1-1, with D unclear. There are 13 residues in the CDR3. Trimming removed 6 bases at V and 4 bases at J, with 12 bases between. Germline V CDR1 and CDR2: KGHSH, LQKENI. The CDR3 sequence is CASSLGWTTEAFF. For the CDR3, the DNA is TGTGCCAGCTCTTTGGGGTGGACCACTGAAGCTTTCTTT.

The V gene is TRBV5-6, the J gene TRBJ2-5, with D hard to call. The germline gives CDR1 SGHDT, CDR2 YYEEEE. CDR3 length equals 14 residues. V lost 0 bases, J lost 2 bases, and 8 bases lay in between. The CDR3 DNA reads as TGTGCCAGCAGCTTGGACCAGAGACAAGAGACCCAGTACTTC. Translating gives CASSLDQRQETQYF.

V gene TRBV27 combines with J gene TRBJ1-1, with D tentatively TRBD1 (6 bases). Germline assignment: CDR1 MNHEY and CDR2 SMNVEV (reference sequence). V was cut by 2 bases and J by 4 bases, with 8 bases left in between. The CDR3 spans 13 residues. The CDR3, as DNA: TGTGCCAGCAGTTTAGTACAGGGCACTGAAGCTTTCTTT. Amino acid sequence: CASSLVQGTEAFF.

The chain uses TRBV6-5 and TRBJ1-4, with 8 positions matching TRBD1. The J segment lost 8 bases and the V segment lost 8 bases, leaving 10 bases of the junction unmatched. This CDR3 region has 14 residues. Germline CDR1 is MNHEY and CDR2 is SVGAGI. CDR3 coding DNA: TGTGCCAGCGGAGAAGACAGGGGAGGGGAAAAACTGTTTTTT. This encodes CASGEDRGGEKLFF.

This chain uses TRBV25-1 with TRBJ1-2; D is perhaps TRBD1 (5 bases). The CDR3 length is 17 residues. Trimming cost V 1 base and J 5 bases, with 20 bases left between them. CDR1 MGHDK and CDR2 SYGVNS come from the germline V gene. CDR3 sequence (DNA): TGTGCCAGCAGTGAATTAGGGACCCACGAGGAGCTTTATGGCTACACCTTC. Translation gives CASSELGTHEELYGYTF.

The genes are TRBV28 and TRBJ1-4; no clear D. Looked up from germline, CDR1 is MDHEN and CDR2 is SYDVKM. Trimming removed 3 bases at V and 11 bases at J, with 16 bases between. The CDR3 spans 14 residues. The CDR3 bases are TGTGCCAGCAGTTTCTCAGTTCAGACGGGGAAACTGTTTTTT. Protein: CASSFSVQTGKLFF.

The chain links TRBV20-1 to TRBJ1-1, with D perhaps matching TRBD1 (6 bases). The CDR3 length is 18 residues. Looked up from germline, CDR1 is DFQATT and CDR2 is SNEGSKA (reference sequence). Trimming took off 5 bases at V and 1 base at J, with 26 bases between the two ends. CDR3: CSAQPGGGWVERNTEAFF. The CDR3 nucleotides are TGCAGTGCTCAACCCGGGGGGGGCTGGGTTGAGAGGAACACTGAAGCTTTCTTT.

The chain uses TRBV19 and TRBJ1-6; D might be TRBD1 (5 bases). Germline-derived CDR1 and CDR2 are LNHDA and SQIVND (reference sequence). There are 14 residues in the CDR3. With 6 bases removed from V and 7 bases from J, the gap between germline ends came to 13 bases. CDR3 nucleotides: TGTGCCAGTAGACCGGGACCGGAAAATTCACCCCTCCACTTT. Amino acids: CASRPGPENSPLHF.

The chain employs TRBV10-1 and TRBJ1-1; weak D call: TRBD1 (5 bases). Germline CDR1 is WNHNN and CDR2 is SYGVQD (reference sequence). This CDR3 is built from 14 residues. V was shortened by 0 bases and J by 5 bases, with 10 bases between the two germline ends. The CDR3 DNA follows: TGCGCCAGCAGTGAGTCGGCAGGGCTGACTGAAGCTTTCTTT. It specifies CASSESAGLTEAFF.

V is TRBV25-1 and J is TRBJ1-4, with TRBD1 matching 9 bases. Per the germline V gene, CDR1 is MGHDK and CDR2 is SYGVNS. The CDR3 sequence is 15 residues long. The trim removed 4 bases at V and 5 bases at J, leaving 5 bases unmatched. CDR3 sequence reads: CASSALGTGNEKLFF. The CDR3 bases are TGTGCCAGCAGTGCCCTCGGGACAGGGAATGAAAAACTGTTTTTT.

This chain links TRBV6-5 with TRBJ2-2; D might be TRBD2 (6 bases). Germline V gene data show CDR1 as MNHEY and CDR2 as SVGAGI. The V gene lost 6 bases and the J gene lost 4 bases, with 9 bases spanning the gap. The CDR3 contains 13 residues. The CDR3 bases are TGTGCCAGCAGGAGGACTATCACCGGGGAGCTGTTTTTT. It codes for CASRRTITGELFF.

This clonotype was counted once. The chain is built from TRBV6-1 and TRBJ1-2; no clear D. The CDR3 contains 15 residues. V lost 2 bases and J lost 9, with 19 bases in between. Germline CDR1 MNHNS, CDR2 SASEGT. The CDR3 nucleotides read TGTGCCAGCAGTGAACTGGTTAGAACTGCCGGGAGCTACACCTTC. This gives the protein CASSELVRTAGSYTF.

The chain has TRBV9 and TRBJ1-1; 9 bases agree with TRBD1. There are 13 residues in the CDR3. Trimming took 4 bases from V and 6 from J; bases not matched to a gene: 4. CDR1 and CDR2 from the germline V gene are SGDLS and YYNGEE. The CDR3 loop is CASSLGQGAEAFF. The CDR3 DNA reads TGTGCCAGCAGCTTGGGACAGGGCGCTGAAGCTTTCTTT.

The chain joins TRBV5-1 to TRBJ2-3, with TRBD1 as a possible D gene (5 bases). The germline V gene has CDR1 SGHRS and CDR2 YFSETQ. With 0 bases removed from V and 2 bases from J, the gap between germline ends came to 10 bases. There are 15 residues in the CDR3. The CDR3: CASSLEGADTDTQYF. In nucleotides, the CDR3 is TGCGCCAGCAGCTTGGAAGGGGCCGACACAGATACGCAGTATTTT.

The chain recombines TRBV24-1 with TRBJ1-1; D gene uncertain. Germline V lookup: CDR1 KGHDR, CDR2 SFDVKD. The V end lost 9 bases, the J end lost 3 bases, and 7 bases lay between the germline ends. This CDR3 region has 11 residues. CDR3 sequence (DNA): TGTGCCACCCCAACGGACACTGAAGCTTTCTTT. It translates to CATPTDTEAFF.

This clonotype was picked up one time. The CDR3 loop reads CATSESGRGNEQFF. The CDR3 DNA reads as TGTGCCACCAGTGAAAGCGGGAGGGGTAATGAGCAGTTCTTC. The chain recombines TRBV24-1 with TRBJ2-1; 10 bases fit TRBD2. V trimming: 4 bases; J trimming: 7 bases; junction bases outside the gene matches: 3. The CDR3 extends over 14 amino acids. From germline, CDR1 is KGHDR and CDR2 SFDVKD.

This rearrangement joins TRBV24-1 to TRBJ2-2, with D possibly TRBD1 on 6 matching bases. V gave up 4 bases and J gave up 2 bases, with 16 bases separating them. The germline V gene encodes CDR1 KGHDR and CDR2 SFDVKD. There are 17 residues in the CDR3. CDR3 loop: CATSDPRRGPNTGELFF. Written as DNA, the CDR3 is TGTGCCACCAGTGACCCCCGCAGGGGACCTAACACCGGGGAGCTGTTTTTT.

The chain recombines TRBV2 with TRBJ2-1; weak D call: TRBD2 (6 bases). Trimming stripped 10 bases from V and 1 base from J, with 11 bases between. Germline V CDR1 and CDR2: SNHLY, FYNNEI. The CDR3 has 13 amino acids. CDR3 sequence: CATSSESYNEQFF. Here the CDR3 DNA reads TGTGCCACATCTAGCGAATCCTACAATGAGCAGTTCTTC.

The CDR3 spells CASSQDLNTEAFF. The CDR3 coding sequence is TGTGCCAGCAGCCAAGATTTGAACACTGAAGCTTTCTTT. This chain connects TRBV3-1 to TRBJ1-1; D is undetermined. The V end lost 0 bases, the J end lost 0 bases, and 2 bases lay between the germline ends. Germline-derived CDR1 and CDR2 are LGHDT and YNNKEL (reference sequence). This CDR3 has 13 amino acids.